The 23 T cell receptor beta chains presented below share a single source sample, sequenced in a study of OX40 agonist ivuxolimab in advanced cancers. Some clones are missing from TCRdb's copy, which holds only in-frame ones; the method was immunoSEQ multiplex PCR. The sample yields approximately 84,000 clones, about 86% seen once. The material was CD4+ or CD8+ T cells sorted from blood, obtained in a trial of the OX40 agonist ivuxolimab. These receptors were collected from an adult with an advanced solid tumor such as melanoma, head and neck, liver or kidney cancer.

J is TRBJ2-7 and V is TRBV5-1; no reliable D call. Trimming removed 3 bases from V and 5 bases from J, with 6 bases in between. The CDR3 sequence is 11 residues long. The germline CDR1 and CDR2 sequences are SGHRS and YFSETQ. The CDR3 loop reads CASSYLDEQYF. CDR3 DNA: TGCGCCAGCAGCTACCTCGACGAGCAGTACTTC.

The V and J genes are TRBV9 and TRBJ1-4, with 7 nucleotides matching TRBD1. The length of the CDR3 is 16 residues. The germline V gene has CDR1 SGDLS and CDR2 YYNGEE. The V gene end was trimmed by 0 bases and the J gene end by 4 bases; junction bases not matched to a gene: 6. CDR3 protein: CASSVGQGPSNEKLFF. DNA for the CDR3: TGTGCCAGCAGCGTAGGACAGGGCCCGAGTAATGAAAAACTGTTTTTT.

The chain uses TRBV14 and TRBJ1-1; 8 bases map to TRBD1. V was pared by 4 bases and J by 5 bases, with 12 bases of the junction left unmatched. This CDR3 region has 16 residues. Germline values: CDR1 SGHDN, CDR2 FVKESK. CDR3 protein: CASSPPSLWTGTEAFF. DNA of the CDR3: TGTGCCAGCAGCCCCCCATCGCTCTGGACAGGGACTGAAGCTTTCTTT.

This CDR3 is CASSPDLGYTEAFF. The DNA for the CDR3 is TGTGCCAGCTCACCAGATTTAGGGTACACTGAAGCTTTCTTT. The rearrangement uses TRBV18 and TRBJ1-1; D is unclear. Trimming took off 2 bases at V and 3 bases at J, with 10 bases between the two ends. The CDR3 contains 14 residues. In germline, CDR1 is KGHSH, CDR2 LQKENI.

The J gene is TRBJ2-1, the V gene TRBV7-9, with a possible D match to TRBD1 (5 bases). Trimming stripped 1 base from V and 6 bases from J, with 10 bases between. Germline V CDR1 and CDR2: SEHNR, FQNEAQ (reference sequence). The CDR3 covers 14 residues. CDR3 coding DNA: TGTGCCAGCAGCTTAGGAGCCCAGGGCAATGAGCAGTTCTTC. It encodes CASSLGAQGNEQFF.

Only a few counts were recorded for this clone. The J gene is TRBJ1-6, the V gene TRBV5-4, with D uncertain. CDR3 length: 15 residues. Looked up from germline, CDR1 is SGHNT and CDR2 is YYREEE (reference sequence). V lost 1 base and J lost 7, with 12 bases in between. In DNA form, the CDR3 reads TGTGCCAGCAGCTTGAGTACGGGGTACAATTCACCCCTCCACTTT. This sequence encodes CASSLSTGYNSPLHF.

This chain joins TRBV9 and TRBJ1-2, with 8 bases lining up with TRBD1. Germline-derived CDR1 and CDR2 are SGDLS and YYNGEE. The V and J ends lost 4 bases and 5 bases, in that order; junction bases with no gene match: 10. The CDR3 has 15 residues. In DNA form, the CDR3 reads TGTGCCAGCAGCCCGTCGGACAGGGTGGGGTATGGCTACACCTTC. This encodes CASSPSDRVGYGYTF.

This chain joins TRBV14 and TRBJ2-1, with unresolved D. Germline values: CDR1 SGHDN, CDR2 FVKESK. V dropped 3 bases and J dropped 7 bases, with 10 bases sitting between them. The CDR3 runs to 13 residues. CDR3 loop: CASSQSRTNEQFF. The CDR3 DNA reads TGTGCCAGCAGCCAGAGCCGAACGAATGAGCAGTTCTTC.

The V call is TRBV5-1, the J call TRBJ2-3; 10 nucleotides match TRBD1. The CDR3 contains 17 residues. Trimming cost V 4 bases and J 5 bases; bases outside gene matches: 13. Germline assignment: CDR1 SGHRS and CDR2 YFSETQ. CDR3 sequence: CASSQKGQGHPGDTQYF. The CDR3, as DNA: TGCGCCAGCAGCCAGAAGGGACAGGGGCACCCGGGAGATACGCAGTATTTT.

This chain connects TRBV5-4 to TRBJ1-3; D is uncertain. V was pared by 4 bases and J by 0 bases, with 5 bases between. Looked up from germline, CDR1 is SGHNT and CDR2 is YYREEE (reference sequence). The length of the CDR3 is 13 residues. This CDR3 is CASSRTSGNTIYF. The CDR3 bases are TGTGCCAGCAGCCGAACCTCTGGAAACACCATATATTTT.

This rearrangement joins TRBV10-3 to TRBJ2-3; no clear D gene. This CDR3 is 14 amino acids long. Germline loops: CDR1 ENHRY, CDR2 SYGVKD. V dropped 6 bases and J dropped 1 base, with 11 bases sitting between them. CDR3 region: CAISGQSGTDTQYF. Here the CDR3 DNA reads TGTGCCATCAGCGGCCAGTCGGGCACAGATACGCAGTATTTT.

This chain joins TRBV6-1 and TRBJ2-1; 8 nucleotides line up with TRBD2. The CDR3 sequence is 15 residues long. The V gene end was trimmed by 7 bases and the J gene end by 8 bases; junction bases not matched to a gene: 13. In germline, CDR1 is MNHNS, CDR2 SASEGT. CDR3 DNA sequence: TGTGCCAGCAAAAATAGCGGGAACGGTTTGCATGAGCAGTTCTTC. Protein: CASKNSGNGLHEQFF.

This chain links TRBV10-1 with TRBJ2-3; 8 bases are a match to TRBD1. The CDR3 extends over 15 amino acids. V shed 1 base, J shed 2 bases, and the junction held 2 bases outside the gene matches. From germline, CDR1 is WNHNN and CDR2 SYGVQD (reference sequence). CDR3 loop: CASSEFRGLTDTQYF. Here the CDR3 DNA reads TGCGCCAGCAGTGAGTTCAGGGGGCTCACAGATACGCAGTATTTT.

The rearrangement joins TRBV5-1 to TRBJ2-7; 7 positions match TRBD1. CDR3 length equals 14 residues. Germline CDR1 and CDR2: SGHRS and YFSETQ. V lost 3 bases, J lost 4 bases, and 7 bases stayed unmatched. The CDR3 region is CASSSGQADYEQYF. The DNA for the CDR3 is TGCGCCAGCAGCTCAGGACAGGCCGATTACGAGCAGTACTTC.

The chain has TRBV7-8 and TRBJ1-2; no clear D gene. V lost 5 bases, J lost 1 base, and 14 bases lay in between. This CDR3 has 15 amino acids. Germline V gene lookup returns CDR1 SGHVS and CDR2 FQNEAQ. CDR3 sequence reads: CASSPTRVLNYGYTF. CDR3 nucleotides: TGTGCCAGCAGCCCGACACGCGTCCTTAACTATGGCTACACCTTC.

Here the CDR3 DNA reads TGCGCCAGCAGCTGGGGATACAGGGGACAGAACACTGAAGCTTTCTTT. This translates into CASSWGYRGQNTEAFF. The chain combines TRBV5-1 with TRBJ1-1, with 7 bases aligning to TRBD1. CDR3 length: 16 amino acids. V shed 3 bases, J shed 1 base, and the junction held 9 bases outside the gene matches. The germline CDR1 and CDR2 sequences are SGHRS and YFSETQ.

J is TRBJ2-2 and V is TRBV7-9; 9 nucleotides match TRBD1. Germline V lookup: CDR1 SEHNR, CDR2 FQNEAQ (reference sequence). V was clipped by 3 bases and J by 4 bases; unmatched bases: 6. CDR3 length: 16 amino acids. CDR3 in amino acids: CASSFYRGLSTGELFF. In DNA form, the CDR3 reads TGTGCCAGCAGCTTTTACAGGGGGCTGAGCACCGGGGAGCTGTTTTTT.

The chain uses TRBV9 and TRBJ2-5, with 7 nucleotides matching TRBD1. The CDR3 contains 16 residues. CDR1 and CDR2 (germline): SGDLS, YYNGEE. The ends lost 0 bases at V and 5 bases at J; junction bases unmatched: 10. The chain's CDR3 is CASSVATGETLETQYF. The CDR3 bases are TGTGCCAGCAGCGTAGCTACAGGGGAAACCCTGGAGACCCAGTACTTC.

This chain uses TRBV5-6 with TRBJ1-5; 7 bases align to TRBD1. Germline V gene lookup returns CDR1 SGHDT and CDR2 YYEEEE. V dropped 4 bases and J dropped 4; count of bases not matched to a gene: 2. This CDR3 is 13 amino acids long. Here the CDR3 reads CASSVQGNQPQHF. The CDR3 DNA reads as TGTGCCAGCAGCGTACAGGGGAATCAGCCCCAGCATTTT.

The chain couples TRBV27 to TRBJ2-7, with 13 bases identical to TRBD2. CDR3 length equals 16 residues. Trimming at V came to 5 bases and at J to 3 bases, leaving 7 bases not matched to a gene. CDR1 MNHEY and CDR2 SMNVEV come from the germline V gene (reference sequence). CDR3 nucleotide sequence: TGTGCCAGCAGTCGACAGACTAGCGGGGGGCTCTACGAGCAGTACTTC. It is translated as CASSRQTSGGLYEQYF.

V gene TRBV5-1 combines with J gene TRBJ2-7, with D tentatively TRBD1 (6 bases). The CDR3 is made up of 13 amino acids. Germline values: CDR1 SGHRS, CDR2 YFSETQ. The ends were cut back, 0 bases at V and 7 bases at J, with 11 bases in the middle. CDR3 DNA sequence: TGCGCCAGCAGCTTGGTACAGGGCGATGAGCAGTACTTC. Its protein product is CASSLVQGDEQYF.

V and J are TRBV7-3 and TRBJ2-3; 7 positions match TRBD1. With 5 bases clipped from V and 3 bases from J, the junction kept 5 bases outside the gene matches. This CDR3 contains 14 residues. Germline V gene data show CDR1 as SGHTA and CDR2 as FQGTGA. CDR3 sequence reads: CASSLRQGTDTQYF. The CDR3 nucleotides are TGTGCCAGCAGCCTAAGACAGGGAACAGATACGCAGTATTTT.

This clone was recorded a few times. The chain has TRBV30 and TRBJ1-6; the D gene is possibly TRBD1 (5 bases). The CDR3 runs to 13 residues. In germline, CDR1 is GTSNPN, CDR2 SVGIG (reference sequence). V was clipped by 1 base and J by 10 bases, with 11 bases between them. In nucleotides, the CDR3 is TGTGCCTGGAGTGGGACAAGGGACTCACCCCTCCACTTT. Translating it yields CAWSGTRDSPLHF.